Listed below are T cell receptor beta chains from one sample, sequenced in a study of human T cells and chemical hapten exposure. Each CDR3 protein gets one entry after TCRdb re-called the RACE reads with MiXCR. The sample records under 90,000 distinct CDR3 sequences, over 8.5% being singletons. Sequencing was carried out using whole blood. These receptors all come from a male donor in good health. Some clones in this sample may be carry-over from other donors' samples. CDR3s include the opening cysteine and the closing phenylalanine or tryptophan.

CDR3aa: CASSFGISADIQYF; v_gene: TRBV12-3/TRBV12-4; j_gene: TRBJ2-4
CDR3aa: CASEGQGMNTEAFF; v_gene: TRBV2; j_gene: TRBJ1-1
CDR3aa: CAWSVRRGDEQYF; v_gene: TRBV30; j_gene: TRBJ2-7
CDR3aa: CASSYELWTGELFF; v_gene: TRBV6-2/TRBV6-3; j_gene: TRBJ2-2
CDR3aa: CAILSRASYNEQFF; v_gene: TRBV7-9; j_gene: TRBJ2-1
CDR3aa: CASSRDFQETQYF; v_gene: TRBV6-5; j_gene: TRBJ2-5
CDR3aa: CASSELGGGNQPQHF; v_gene: TRBV10-2; j_gene: TRBJ1-5
CDR3aa: CASSLGVGGNQPQHF; v_gene: TRBV7-8; j_gene: TRBJ1-5
CDR3aa: CSASRPLEGEYSNQPQHF; v_gene: TRBV20-1; j_gene: TRBJ1-5
CDR3aa: CASSLGQSNQPQHF; v_gene: TRBV5-1; j_gene: TRBJ1-5
CDR3aa: CSAPQGALDEQYF; v_gene: TRBV20-1; j_gene: TRBJ2-7
CDR3aa: CASSWPAGKNEQYF; v_gene: TRBV7-9; j_gene: TRBJ2-7
CDR3aa: CASSQERSSGAYEQYF; v_gene: TRBV4-2; j_gene: TRBJ2-7
CDR3aa: CASSQVRVGTGELFF; v_gene: TRBV3-1; j_gene: TRBJ2-2